This T cell receptor beta chain appears in the sequencing data of a study of T cell responses to AZD1222 COVID-19 vaccine (dated by TCRdb to the early 2020s). Background on the whole study: TCR sequencing was performed for 230 to 250 trial participants, of whom about 200 were given two doses of AZD1222 and approximately 25 were given two doses of MenACWY control vaccine. Enrollment into the trials was organized by age into subgroups of 18-55, 56-69 and 70-plus years, and those subgroups contained about 160, 30 and 59 TCR-sequenced participants, respectively. What the research found in general, with its limitations: Participants were mostly white British and included more females than males, and it was suggested by the authors that clonal diversity may have been underestimated. Reportedly, almost half of the unique spike-specific TCRs recognized epitopes lying outside the regions that are mutated in the B.1.351 and B.1.1.7 variants. Vaccine-associated CD4 TCRs spanned the whole spike protein, with dominant responses in regions 160-218 and 743-854. In the small 56-69-year group, the increase in depth fell short of significance, most likely because of low power. Conclusions about previously exposed vaccinees were limited because only six AZD1222 recipients were SARS-CoV-2 seropositive at baseline. After two AZD1222 doses, spike-specific TCR breadth and depth were significantly higher than at day 0 and than in MenACWY recipients. Because no day 14 peak-response samples were available, repertoires were characterized only after the peak T cell response.

The sample's time point label, in plain terms: baseline before first vaccination. Vaccinee samples were obtained from the UK trials COV001 and COV002, which included a single-blind randomized controlled phase 2/3 trial of AZD1222 (ChAdOx1 nCoV-19) in healthy adults. Trial participant PBMC samples were collected at day 0 and day 28 after the second dose for TCRbeta chain sequencing. Including cysteine and phenylalanine, the CDR3 has 15 amino acids. Only the CDR3 part of the read is kept: 45 bases, read in frame from the first base. CDR1 and CDR2 (SGHTA, FQGNSA) derive from the germline V gene. V is pared back by 0 bases and J by 4 bases, with 10 bases lying between the germline termini. The CDR3 regions of human TCRbeta chains were subjected to immunosequencing. The authors' analysis ran thus. Repertoire TCRs were matched against a reference library of SARS-CoV-2-specific TCRs generated with the MIRA antigen-specificity platform. Breadth was defined as the fraction of unique TCRs that were SARS-CoV-2-associated. Depth was defined as the fraction of total T cells that were SARS-CoV-2-associated. Using the MIRA data, each spike-specific TCR was assigned both to the spike region to which the TCR was reactive and to a CD4 or CD8 class. Log10-transformed breadth and depth values were compared by one-way ANOVA with Sidak's multiple comparisons tests. TCRdb limited this immuneACCESS table to in-frame rearrangements with V and J called. A share of clones is missing; checked studies link under half to unresolved V genes, and the rest is unexplained. The V and J calls and the clone size are those of that table, but D and trimming were determined from the DNA. The sample table on file contains around 150,000 clones. The ten largest clonotypes hold around 2.4% of the sample.

As to this clone: It has no known antigen specificity.

The origin of this receptor is an adult in good health. The chain was built from TRBV7-2 and TRBJ1-5, with the D gene not clear enough to name. The sample comprised peripheral blood. CDR3 loop: CASSLAALGNQPQHF. The bases read TGTGCCAGCAGCTTAGCGGCTTTGGGGAATCAGCCCCAGCATTTT.